Below are 14 T cell receptor beta chains sequenced from a single sample in a study of T-cell reconstitution after alpha-beta-depleted transplantation in children. For TCRbeta, the library was prepared with unique molecular identifiers. TCRdb fed the PCR reads into MiXCR, producing one record per CDR3 protein. The top ten clones hold about 13% of a sample with approximately 200,000 distinct CDR3 sequences, 14% to 15% of them seen once. The source material was PBMCs from the stem cell graft donor, sampled from the stem cell graft. These TCRs come from a human donor who donated a stem cell graft to a child with acute lymphoblastic leukemia.

This clonotype was seen a handful of times. V gene TRBV27 combines with J gene TRBJ2-7; 12 bases are a match to TRBD2. This CDR3 has 16 residues. With V trimmed by 5 bases and J by 4 bases, 9 bases remained unmatched. The V gene's germline CDR1 is MNHEY and CDR2 SMNVEV (reference sequence). CDR3 bases: TGTGCCAGCAGTCCTCAGACTAGCGGGAGTAAGTACGAGCAGTACTTC. It yields the protein CASSPQTSGSKYEQYF.

The genes are TRBV5-6 and TRBJ2-1; 13 bases are a match to TRBD2. The V gene end was trimmed by 4 bases and the J gene end by 5 bases; junction bases not matched to a gene: 6. The CDR3 loop spans 16 amino acids. Germline lookup yields CDR1 SGHDT and CDR2 YYEEEE. The CDR3, as DNA: TGTGCCAGCAGCGACACTAGCGGGAGGGTCGACAATGAGCAGTTCTTC. Protein sequence: CASSDTSGRVDNEQFF.

This clonotype occurred many times. The chain combines TRBV5-1 with TRBJ1-3; D is ambiguous. CDR3 length: 15 residues. Trimming stripped 0 bases from V and 4 bases from J, with 11 bases between. Germline lookup yields CDR1 SGHRS and CDR2 YFSETQ. The CDR3 sequence is CASSLEGSTGNTIYF. The CDR3 DNA reads TGCGCCAGCAGCTTGGAGGGATCAACCGGAAACACCATATATTTT.

This clonotype showed up many times. CDR3: CAISELGLAGVTYNEQFF. For the CDR3, the DNA is TGTGCCATCAGTGAGTTGGGACTAGCGGGAGTTACTTACAATGAGCAGTTCTTC. This rearrangement joins TRBV10-3 to TRBJ2-1; 14 bases match TRBD2. This CDR3 is 18 amino acids long. The V gene's germline CDR1 is ENHRY and CDR2 SYGVKD. Germline trimming cut 1 base from V and 4 bases from J; bases unmatched to any gene: 6.

In its sample, this clonotype was seen many times. The V gene is TRBV12-3 or TRBV12-4, the J gene TRBJ2-4, with D perhaps matching TRBD1 (5 bases). Deletions cut 6 bases from V and 7 bases from J, with 10 bases between. The CDR3 is 12 residues long. The CDR3 DNA reads TGTGCCAGCAGCCCAGGGTTGAACATTCAGTACTTC. Translated, it gives CASSPGLNIQYF.

In this sample, this clonotype turned up many times. This rearrangement joins TRBV12-3 or TRBV12-4 to TRBJ2-5; 8 nucleotides align to TRBD2. CDR3 length equals 15 residues. V was pared by 3 bases and J by 4 bases, with 7 bases of the junction left unmatched. CDR3 region: CASSLSLAGRETQYF. As DNA, the CDR3 is TGTGCCAGCAGTTTGTCGCTAGCGGGTAGAGAGACCCAGTACTTC.

This clonotype was seen at least ten times. The chain uses TRBV7-9 and TRBJ1-2; 9 bases align to TRBD1. V trimming: 1 base; J trimming: 3 bases; junction bases outside the gene matches: 9. This CDR3 has 17 residues. In germline, CDR1 is SEHNR, CDR2 FQNEAQ (reference sequence). CDR3 DNA sequence: TGTGCCAGCAGCTTAGTCGTTCACAGGGGGCGATACTATGGCTACACCTTC. The encoded protein is CASSLVVHRGRYYGYTF.

This chain connects TRBV5-5 to TRBJ1-1; D might be TRBD1 (5 bases). The CDR3 consists of 14 residues. The V gene lost 2 bases and the J gene lost 2 bases, with 10 bases spanning the gap. The germline V gene encodes CDR1 SGHKS and CDR2 YYEKEE (reference sequence). This CDR3 is CASSFQQANTEAFF. CDR3 sequence (DNA): TGTGCCAGCAGCTTTCAACAGGCCAACACTGAAGCTTTCTTT. The variable domain in full, completed from reference TRBV5-5 and TRBJ1-1, reads DAGVTQSPTHLIKTRGQQVTLRCSPISGHKSVSWYQQVLGQGPQFIFQYYEKEERGRGNFPDRFSARQFPNYSSELNVNALLLGDSALYLCASSFQQANTEAFFGQGTRLTVV.

In its sample, this clonotype was seen many times. V gene TRBV20-1 combines with J gene TRBJ1-2; 12 positions match TRBD1. The germline V gene has CDR1 DFQATT and CDR2 SNEGSKA (reference sequence). The CDR3 spans 16 residues. With 0 bases clipped from V and 4 bases from J, the junction kept 6 bases outside the gene matches. DNA for the CDR3: TGCAGTGCTAGAGAGAGGGGGACAGGGGGCATCTATGGCTACACCTTC. It encodes CSARERGTGGIYGYTF.

The table lists this clonotype with many counts. The chain links TRBV27 to TRBJ2-1; the D gene is possibly TRBD2 (6 bases). The CDR3 runs to 15 residues. V was clipped by 2 bases and J by 3 bases, with 11 bases between them. Germline CDR1 is MNHEY and CDR2 is SMNVEV (reference sequence). CDR3 amino acids: CASSLNPDYYNEQFF. The CDR3 bases are TGTGCCAGCAGTTTAAATCCGGACTACTACAATGAGCAGTTCTTC.

V and J are TRBV4-1 and TRBJ2-3; tentatively, D is TRBD2 (6 bases). This CDR3 is 17 amino acids long. Germline V CDR1 and CDR2: MGHRA, YSYEKL. Trimming stripped 0 bases from V and 8 bases from J, with 21 bases between. For the CDR3, the DNA is TGCGCCAGCAGCCAAGATTTGCGGGGAGGAACTGTTGGTACGCAGTATTTT. It specifies CASSQDLRGGTVGTQYF.

This clonotype has at least ten counts. The rearrangement joins TRBV10-2 to TRBJ2-5; 12 positions agree with TRBD2. The germline V gene has CDR1 WSHSY and CDR2 SAAADI. V shed 4 bases and J 5 bases; nucleotides not matched to a gene: 14. The CDR3 spans 18 residues. This CDR3 is CASSVATSGSDIGETQYF. The CDR3 DNA follows: TGCGCCAGCAGTGTGGCGACTAGCGGGAGTGACATCGGGGAGACCCAGTACTTC.

The V gene is TRBV11-1, the J gene TRBJ1-2, with 7 bases lining up with TRBD1. V shed 1 base, J shed 6 bases, and the junction held 20 bases outside the gene matches. This CDR3 has 19 residues. Germline CDR1 reads SGHAT; CDR2 reads FQDESV (reference sequence). CDR3 sequence reads: CASSLVLRQGSRGANGYTF. CDR3 in DNA: TGTGCCAGCAGCTTAGTACTCCGACAGGGATCGCGGGGTGCGAATGGCTACACCTTC.

The chain's CDR3 is CASSLGTGSPGANVLTF. The CDR3 DNA reads TGCGCCAGCAGCCTGGGGACAGGGAGCCCTGGGGCCAACGTCCTGACTTTC. The chain has TRBV5-1 and TRBJ2-6; TRBD1 aligns across 9 bases. The V gene end was trimmed by 4 bases and the J gene end by 2 bases; junction bases not matched to a gene: 7. The V gene's germline CDR1 is SGHRS and CDR2 YFSETQ. The CDR3 contains 17 residues.